This T cell receptor (beta chain) is drawn from a study of molecular identifiers for immune sequencing clone quantification. This clonotype was seen many times. What it recognizes is unknown. In preparing bulk TCR libraries, previously described methods and listed TCR primers were used. TCRdb itself ran the PCR reads through MiXCR, one entry per CDR3 protein. The top ten hold approximately 0.8% of the sample, which has 300,000 to 400,000 distinct CDR3 sequences, over 20% seen once. Study-wide results and caveats: Jurkat TCR RNA spiked in from one cell reportedly remained identifiable amid around 1 million naive cells. In naive cells, under 1% of molecules belonged to clones above 20 RNA copies, against over 97% in effector cells.

The CDR3 length is 14 residues. Per germline, CDR1 SGHRS and CDR2 YFSETQ. V lost 0 bases, J lost 6 bases, and 10 bases lay in between. A CD8+CD4-CCR7+CD45RA+ phenotype served as the sorting definition for naive CD8 T cells. V and J are TRBV5-1 and TRBJ1-5; D gene ambiguous. Sequencing used naive CD8+ T cells from blood, with Jurkat cell RNA spiked in. This sample's subset: FACS-sorted CD8+CD4-CCR7+CD45RA+ naive T cells. The source is a human donor in good health. Some libraries in this study had Jurkat cell RNA spiked in. The CDR3 is CASSLVSGGQPQHF. CDR3 nucleotides: TGCGCCAGCAGCTTGGTTTCAGGCGGTCAGCCCCAGCATTTT.